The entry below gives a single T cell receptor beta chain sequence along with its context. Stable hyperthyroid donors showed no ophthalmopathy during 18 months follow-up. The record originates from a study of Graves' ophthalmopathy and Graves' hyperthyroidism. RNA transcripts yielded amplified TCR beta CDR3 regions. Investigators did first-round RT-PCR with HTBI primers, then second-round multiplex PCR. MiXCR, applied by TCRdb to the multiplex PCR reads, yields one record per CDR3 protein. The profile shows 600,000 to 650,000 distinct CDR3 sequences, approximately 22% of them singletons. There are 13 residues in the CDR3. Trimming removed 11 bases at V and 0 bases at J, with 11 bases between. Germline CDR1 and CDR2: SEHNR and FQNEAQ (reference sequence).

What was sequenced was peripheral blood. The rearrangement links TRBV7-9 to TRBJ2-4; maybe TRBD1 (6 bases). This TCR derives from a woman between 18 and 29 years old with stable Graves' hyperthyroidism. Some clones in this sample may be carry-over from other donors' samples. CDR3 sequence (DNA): TGTGCCGGGACACCACTAGCCAAAAACATTCAGTACTTC. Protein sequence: CAGTPLAKNIQYF.